Each of the 18 T cell receptor beta chains below was sequenced from the same sample in a study of T-cell memory formation after mild COVID-19. TCRdb re-called the 5' RACE reads through MiXCR, storing one row per CDR3 protein. The table records about 350,000 distinct CDR3 sequences, approximately 27% of them present only once. Specimen: PBMCs or a T cell subset sorted from them (not recorded which). Every receptor here comes from an adult woman who had mild COVID-19 (a few samples of this study predate the infection). Cell type and time point are not known.

This clonotype was observed a few times. The chain links TRBV2 to TRBJ1-2; the D is unclear. The V end was cut by 9 bases, the J end by 5 bases, with 22 bases between. The CDR3 runs 15 residues. Germline-derived CDR1 and CDR2 are SNHLY and FYNNEI. CDR3 bases: TGTGCCAGAAAAGGGTCGGGCGATTGGAGTTATGGCTACACCTTC. The encoded protein is CARKGSGDWSYGYTF.

Comments on this clonotype: The junction shows a germline mismatch at one end, possibly a read error. V gene TRBV5-1 combines with J gene TRBJ2-3, with a weak D call TRBD1 (6 bases). This CDR3 has 13 residues. Germline V gene sequence: CDR1 SGHRS, CDR2 YFSETQ. CDR3: CASSLVLGGPQDF. The CDR3 region has the DNA TGCGCCAGCAGCTTGGTTCTTGGGGGCCCCCAGGATTTT.

The chain recombines TRBV4-1 with TRBJ2-2; a possible D gene is TRBD1 (6 bases). The V end lost 3 bases, the J end lost 1 base, and 12 bases lay between the germline ends. Per the germline V gene, CDR1 is MGHRA and CDR2 is YSYEKL. The CDR3 extends over 16 amino acids. CDR3 protein: CASSHRTGMNTGELFF. In nucleotides, the CDR3 is TGCGCCAGCAGCCACAGAACAGGGATGAACACCGGGGAGCTGTTTTTT.

The chain recombines TRBV6-5 with TRBJ2-1, with D tentatively TRBD1 (6 bases). Trimming left V 5 bases short and J 4 bases short, with 15 bases between. CDR3 size: 15 residues. Germline V gene lookup returns CDR1 MNHEY and CDR2 SVGAGI. The CDR3 reads CASSLTWQGYNEQFF. In DNA form, the CDR3 reads TGTGCCAGCAGTCTAACATGGCAGGGGTACAATGAGCAGTTCTTC.

The chain carries TRBV10-3 and TRBJ2-7; TRBD1 might be the D (6 bases). Germline-derived CDR1 and CDR2 are ENHRY and SYGVKD. This CDR3 spans 15 amino acids. V was clipped by 2 bases and J by 2 bases, with 13 bases between them. The CDR3 sequence is CAISEPSGTTYEQYF. DNA for the CDR3: TGTGCCATCAGTGAGCCTTCCGGGACAACCTACGAGCAGTACTTC.

Comments on this clonotype: The junction departs from germline at one end; a sequencing error may be responsible. The chain carries TRBV4-1 and TRBJ2-2; D may be TRBD1 (7 bases). This CDR3 spans 15 amino acids. Germline V gives CDR1 MGHRA, CDR2 YSYEKL. The CDR3: CASSPRGANTGELFF. As DNA, the CDR3 is TGCGCCAGCAGCCCCAGGGGGGCGAACACCGGAGAGCTGTTTTTT.

The chain uses TRBV20-1 and TRBJ2-2; tentatively, D is TRBD1 (5 bases). Looked up from germline, CDR1 is DFQATT and CDR2 is SNEGSKA (reference sequence). V lost 0 bases to trimming and J lost 4 bases, with 15 bases between them. This CDR3 is built from 16 residues. The CDR3 nucleotides read TGCAGTGCTAGAGAAACAGGACCAAGTCCCACCGGGGAGCTGTTTTTT. The encoded protein is CSARETGPSPTGELFF.

The chain combines TRBV4-1 with TRBJ2-1; 11 bases fit TRBD2. V lost 0 bases and J lost 4; bases outside the gene matches: 8. The CDR3 extends over 18 amino acids. Germline V CDR1 and CDR2: MGHRA, YSYEKL. The CDR3 spells CASSQDHTSGGNYNEQFF. CDR3 in DNA: TGCGCCAGCAGCCAAGATCATACTAGCGGGGGTAATTACAATGAGCAGTTCTTC.

The chain combines TRBV7-2 with TRBJ2-3, with D perhaps given as TRBD1 or TRBD2 (5 bases each). The CDR3 is made up of 13 amino acids. V lost 4 bases and J lost 10, with 15 bases in between. From germline, CDR1 is SGHTA and CDR2 FQGNSA. The CDR3 loop is CASSSAVGRAQYF. The CDR3 DNA is TGTGCCAGCAGCTCCGCGGTGGGACGGGCGCAGTATTTT.

The chain couples TRBV5-1 to TRBJ1-6, with D possibly TRBD1 on 6 matching bases. Germline V gives CDR1 SGHRS, CDR2 YFSETQ. V was pared by 1 base and J by 8 bases, with 10 bases between. The CDR3 totals 14 residues. The CDR3 is CASSLFAGDSPLHF. CDR3 DNA: TGCGCCAGCAGCTTGTTCGCAGGGGATTCACCCCTCCACTTT. The whole variable domain, remainder taken from reference TRBV5-1 and TRBJ1-6, is KAGVTQTPRYLIKTRGQQVTLSCSPISGHRSVSWYQQTPGQGLQFLFEYFSETQRNKGNFPGRFSGRQFSNSRSEMNVSTLELGDSALYLCASSLFAGDSPLHFGNGTRLTVT.

This chain links TRBV5-1 with TRBJ2-2; tentative D call: TRBD1 (6 bases). Trimming shortened V by 0 bases and J by 9 bases, and 9 bases separated the two germline ends. CDR3 length equals 13 residues. CDR1 and CDR2 from the germline V gene are SGHRS and YFSETQ. The DNA for the CDR3 is TGCGCCAGCAGCTTGGCAGGGGCCAGGGAGCTGTTTTTT. This translates into CASSLAGARELFF. Based on the CDR3 plus reference TRBV5-1 and TRBJ2-2, the full variable domain is KAGVTQTPRYLIKTRGQQVTLSCSPISGHRSVSWYQQTPGQGLQFLFEYFSETQRNKGNFPGRFSGRQFSNSRSEMNVSTLELGDSALYLCASSLAGARELFFGEGSRLTVL.

The chain uses TRBV12-3 or TRBV12-4 and TRBJ1-1; no clear D gene. Trimming shortened V by 6 bases and J by 4 bases, and 15 bases separated the two germline ends. The CDR3 extends over 14 amino acids. DNA for the CDR3: TGTGCCAGCAGCTGGACCAACCGGGGCACTGAAGCTTTCTTT. It yields the protein CASSWTNRGTEAFF.

The V gene is TRBV27, the J gene TRBJ2-3, with D possibly being TRBD2 (5 bases). Per germline, CDR1 MNHEY and CDR2 SMNVEV (reference sequence). CDR3 length: 16 amino acids. V was cut by 5 bases and J by 1 base, with 16 bases left in between. The CDR3 protein is CASSPWTGPGTDTQYF. In nucleotides, the CDR3 is TGTGCCAGCAGTCCCTGGACTGGGCCGGGCACAGATACGCAGTATTTT.

This clonotype came up a few times. V usage is TRBV18 and J usage is TRBJ1-2; D unclear. Looked up from germline, CDR1 is KGHSH and CDR2 is LQKENI. The CDR3 consists of 17 residues. V shed 3 bases and J shed 6 bases, with 23 bases lying between them. The CDR3 nucleotides read TGTGCCAGCTCACCGATGGTGGGATCGGGAGCCACCCATGGCTACACCTTC. Encoded protein: CASSPMVGSGATHGYTF.

The chain is built from TRBV6-1 and TRBJ1-6, with D unclear. The germline V gene has CDR1 MNHNS and CDR2 SASEGT. Trimming shortened V by 1 base and J by 4 bases, and 11 bases separated the two germline ends. The CDR3 consists of 16 residues. CDR3 in amino acids: CASSEGVGLYNSPLHF. CDR3 sequence (DNA): TGTGCCAGCAGTGAAGGGGTAGGACTATATAATTCACCCCTCCACTTT.

This chain uses TRBV6-2 or TRBV6-3 with TRBJ1-1; D is perhaps TRBD1 (5 bases). V was shortened by 5 bases and J by 11 bases, with 15 bases between the two germline ends. There are 12 residues in the CDR3. The germline V gene has CDR1 MNHEY and CDR2 SVGEGT. The CDR3 DNA is TGTGCCAGCAGTCCAGGAGGAGGGACGGCTTTCTTT. Its protein is CASSPGGGTAFF.

This clonotype was observed a few times. The V and J genes are TRBV10-3 and TRBJ2-7, with D hard to call. The CDR3 contains 12 residues. CDR1 is ENHRY, CDR2 SYGVKD, per germline. The V end lost 4 bases, the J end lost 0 bases, and 4 bases lay between the germline ends. The CDR3 bases are TGTGCCATCAGTGCAGACTCCTACGAGCAGTACTTC. Protein: CAISADSYEQYF.

Only a few counts were recorded for this clonotype. This chain connects TRBV10-3 to TRBJ2-5; D gene ambiguous. Trimming took off 5 bases at V and 1 base at J, with 8 bases between the two ends. This CDR3 region has 13 residues. Germline CDR1 and CDR2: ENHRY and SYGVKD. For the CDR3, the DNA is TGTGCCATCAGTAGAGGACCCCAAGAGACCCAGTACTTC. Its protein is CAISRGPQETQYF.